The T cell receptor (beta chain) under discussion was sequenced for a study of blood T cell repertoires in COVID-19. On the study more broadly: Samples representing acute and convalescent COVID-19 were sourced from the United States, Italy and Spain. From T cells, B-cell-depleted T cells, or PBMCs came the material, which was cDNA or gDNA.

This clone was observed a single time. Germline trimming cut 4 bases from V and 2 bases from J; bases unmatched to any gene: 2. Germline loops: CDR1 SGHRS, CDR2 YFSETQ. The CDR3 sequence is 14 residues long. Authors' data handling: Reference gene primer amplification in the assay estimated nucleated cell counts. Data came from immunoSEQ multiplex PCR; TCRdb stores just in-frame clones and leaves some out. The V and J calls and clone size come from that table; D and trimming were worked out from the DNA. The repertoire holds 95,000 to 150,000 clones, about two thirds seen once, with 0.7% to 1% in the top ten.

The sample consisted of peripheral blood. The sequence derives from a human donor with acute or convalescent COVID-19. The donor label of this sample is uncertain. This chain joins TRBV5-1 and TRBJ2-1; 8 bases align to TRBD1. CDR3 sequence reads: CASSVQGAYNEQFF. The CDR3, as DNA: TGCGCCAGCAGCGTACAGGGGGCCTACAATGAGCAGTTCTTC.